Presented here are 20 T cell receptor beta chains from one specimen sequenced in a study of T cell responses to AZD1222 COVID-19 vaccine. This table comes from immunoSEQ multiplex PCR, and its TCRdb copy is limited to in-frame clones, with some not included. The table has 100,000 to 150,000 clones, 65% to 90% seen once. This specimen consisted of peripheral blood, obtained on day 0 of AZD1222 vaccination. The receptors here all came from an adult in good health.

The CDR3 protein is CASSKIAEHSGEQYF. The CDR3 bases are TGTGCCAGCTCGAAGATAGCGGAACACTCAGGGGAGCAGTACTTC. This chain uses TRBV28 with TRBJ2-7, with a weak D call TRBD2 (6 bases). V dropped 8 bases and J dropped 7 bases, with 24 bases sitting between them. The CDR3 is made up of 15 amino acids. Germline assignment: CDR1 MDHEN and CDR2 SYDVKM.

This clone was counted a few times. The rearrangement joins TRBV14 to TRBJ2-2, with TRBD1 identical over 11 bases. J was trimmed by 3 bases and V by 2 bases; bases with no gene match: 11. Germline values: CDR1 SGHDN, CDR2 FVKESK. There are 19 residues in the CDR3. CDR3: CASSQNQDRGLGYTGELFF. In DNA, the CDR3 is TGTGCCAGCAGCCAAAATCAGGACAGGGGGCTTGGTTACACCGGGGAGCTGTTTTTT.

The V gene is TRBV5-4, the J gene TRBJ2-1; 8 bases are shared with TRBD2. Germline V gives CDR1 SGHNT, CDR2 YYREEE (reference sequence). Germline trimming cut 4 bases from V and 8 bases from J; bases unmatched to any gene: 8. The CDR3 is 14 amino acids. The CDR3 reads CASSPSGGAYEQFF. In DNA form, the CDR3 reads TGTGCCAGCAGCCCTTCCGGGGGGGCTTATGAGCAGTTCTTC.

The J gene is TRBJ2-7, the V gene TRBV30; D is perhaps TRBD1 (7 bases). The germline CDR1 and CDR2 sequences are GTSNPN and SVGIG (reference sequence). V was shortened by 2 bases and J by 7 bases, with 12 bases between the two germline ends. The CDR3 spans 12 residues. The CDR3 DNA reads TGTGCCTGGAGTCTCGCAGGGGGGGAGCAGTACTTC. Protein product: CAWSLAGGEQYF.

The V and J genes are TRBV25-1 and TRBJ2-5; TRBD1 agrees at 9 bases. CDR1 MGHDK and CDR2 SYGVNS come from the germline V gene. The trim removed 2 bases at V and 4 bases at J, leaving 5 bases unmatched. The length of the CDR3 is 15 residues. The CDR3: CASSEGNRGRETQYF. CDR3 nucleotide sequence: TGTGCCAGCAGTGAAGGAAACAGGGGGCGAGAGACCCAGTACTTC.

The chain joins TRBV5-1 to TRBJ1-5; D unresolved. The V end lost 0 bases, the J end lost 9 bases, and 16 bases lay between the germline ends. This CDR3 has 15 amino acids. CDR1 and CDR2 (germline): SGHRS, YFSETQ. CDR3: CASSLAAGSSWPQHF. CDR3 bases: TGCGCCAGCAGCTTGGCCGCGGGGTCGAGTTGGCCCCAGCATTTT.

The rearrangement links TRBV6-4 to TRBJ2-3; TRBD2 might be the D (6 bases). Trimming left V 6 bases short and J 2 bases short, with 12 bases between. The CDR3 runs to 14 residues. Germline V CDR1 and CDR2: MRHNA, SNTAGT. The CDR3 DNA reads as TGTGCCAGCAGCCGGGACTTTGACACAGATACGCAGTATTTT. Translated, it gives CASSRDFDTDTQYF.

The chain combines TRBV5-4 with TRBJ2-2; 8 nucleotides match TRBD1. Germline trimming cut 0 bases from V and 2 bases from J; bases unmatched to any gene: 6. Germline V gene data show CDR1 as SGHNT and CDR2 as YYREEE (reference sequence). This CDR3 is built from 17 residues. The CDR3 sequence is CASSLGAGTGNTGELFF. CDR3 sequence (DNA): TGTGCCAGCAGCTTGGGCGCCGGGACAGGAAACACCGGGGAGCTGTTTTTT.

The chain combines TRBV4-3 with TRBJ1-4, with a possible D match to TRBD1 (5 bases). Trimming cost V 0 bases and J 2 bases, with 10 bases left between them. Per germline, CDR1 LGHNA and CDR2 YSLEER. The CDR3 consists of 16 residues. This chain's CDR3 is CASSQEGEVTNEKLFF. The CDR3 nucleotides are TGCGCCAGCAGCCAAGAGGGGGAGGTTACTAATGAAAAACTGTTTTTT.

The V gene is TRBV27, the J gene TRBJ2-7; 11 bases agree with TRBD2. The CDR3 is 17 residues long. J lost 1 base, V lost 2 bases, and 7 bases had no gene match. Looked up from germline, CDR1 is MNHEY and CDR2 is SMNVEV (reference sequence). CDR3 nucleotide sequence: TGTGCCAGCAGTTTACGGCTAGCGGGGGGCCGGTCCTACGAGCAGTACTTC. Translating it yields CASSLRLAGGRSYEQYF.

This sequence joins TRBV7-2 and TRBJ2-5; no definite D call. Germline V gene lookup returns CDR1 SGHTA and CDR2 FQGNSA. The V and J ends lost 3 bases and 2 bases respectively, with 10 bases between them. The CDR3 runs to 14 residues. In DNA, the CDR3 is TGTGCCAGCAGCTTGATGCCGTCTCAAGAGACCCAGTACTTC. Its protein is CASSLMPSQETQYF.

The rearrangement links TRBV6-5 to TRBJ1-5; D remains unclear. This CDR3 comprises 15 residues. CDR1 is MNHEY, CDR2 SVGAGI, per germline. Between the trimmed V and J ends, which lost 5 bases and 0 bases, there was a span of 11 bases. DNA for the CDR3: TGTGCCAGCAGTCCCGGGCTGTATAGCAATCAGCCCCAGCATTTT. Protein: CASSPGLYSNQPQHF.

The CDR3: CAWRGIVSNSPLHF. The CDR3 bases are TGTGCCTGGAGGGGTATCGTCTCAAATTCACCCCTCCACTTT. The V call is TRBV30, the J call TRBJ1-6, with no clear D. Germline V gives CDR1 GTSNPN, CDR2 SVGIG (reference sequence). The CDR3 totals 14 residues. The germline V and J ends were trimmed by 3 bases and 7 bases, with 13 bases remaining between them. Filled out from reference TRBV30 and TRBJ1-6, the complete variable domain reads SQTIHQWPATLVQPVGSPLSLECTVEGTSNPNLYWYRQAAGRGLQLLFYSVGIGQISSEVPQNLSASRPQDRQFILSSKKLLLSDSGFYLCAWRGIVSNSPLHFGNGTRLTVT.

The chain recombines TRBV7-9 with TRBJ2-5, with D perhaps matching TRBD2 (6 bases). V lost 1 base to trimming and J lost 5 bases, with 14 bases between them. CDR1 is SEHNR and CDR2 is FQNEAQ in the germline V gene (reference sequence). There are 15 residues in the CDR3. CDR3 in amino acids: CASSLELAGGETQYF. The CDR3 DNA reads TGTGCCAGCAGCTTAGAACTAGCTGGGGGTGAGACCCAGTACTTC.

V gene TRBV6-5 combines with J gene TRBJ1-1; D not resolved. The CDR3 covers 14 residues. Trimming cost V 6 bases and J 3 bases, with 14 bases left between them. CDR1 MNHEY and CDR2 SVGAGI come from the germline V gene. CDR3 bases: TGTGCCAGCAGGAAATATAGCTCGGACACTGAAGCTTTCTTT. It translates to CASRKYSSDTEAFF.

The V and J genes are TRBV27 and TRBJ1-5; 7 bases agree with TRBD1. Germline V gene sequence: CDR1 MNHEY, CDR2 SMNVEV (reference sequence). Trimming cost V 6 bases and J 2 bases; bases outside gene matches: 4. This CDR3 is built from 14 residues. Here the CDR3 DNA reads TGTGCCAGCAGCAGAGACAGGGGCAATCAGCCCCAGCATTTT. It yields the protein CASSRDRGNQPQHF.

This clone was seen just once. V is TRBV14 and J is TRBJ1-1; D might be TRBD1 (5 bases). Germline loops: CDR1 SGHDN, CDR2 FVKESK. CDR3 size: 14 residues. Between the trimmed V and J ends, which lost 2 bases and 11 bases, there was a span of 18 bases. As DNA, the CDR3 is TGTGCCAGCAGCCAAAGGGGCAGCCCGGCGACGGCTTTCTTT. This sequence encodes CASSQRGSPATAFF.

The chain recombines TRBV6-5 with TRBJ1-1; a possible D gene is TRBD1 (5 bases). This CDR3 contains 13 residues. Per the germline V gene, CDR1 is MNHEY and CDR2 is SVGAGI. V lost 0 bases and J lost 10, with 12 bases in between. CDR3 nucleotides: TGTGCCAGCAGTTACTCGGGGGGACCGGGAGCTTTCTTT. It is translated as CASSYSGGPGAFF.

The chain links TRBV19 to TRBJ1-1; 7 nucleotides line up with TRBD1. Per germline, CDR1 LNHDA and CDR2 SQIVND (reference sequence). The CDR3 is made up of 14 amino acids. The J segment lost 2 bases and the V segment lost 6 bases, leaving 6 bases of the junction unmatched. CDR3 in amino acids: CASRKGQTNTEAFF. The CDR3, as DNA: TGTGCCAGTAGAAAGGGACAGACAAACACTGAAGCTTTCTTT.

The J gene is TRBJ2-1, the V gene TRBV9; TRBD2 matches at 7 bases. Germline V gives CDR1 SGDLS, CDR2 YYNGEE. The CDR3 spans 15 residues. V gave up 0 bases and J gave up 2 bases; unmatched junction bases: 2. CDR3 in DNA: TGTGCCAGCAGCGTAGCTCGGGGGGCCTACAATGAGCAGTTCTTC. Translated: CASSVARGAYNEQFF.